A selection of T cell receptor beta chains follows, all from one sample in a study of blood T cells in healthy people across ages. TCRdb re-derived calls from the 5' RACE reads in MiXCR, one entry per CDR3 protein. The data contain approximately 940,000 distinct CDR3 sequences, about 48% of them seen just once; the ten biggest clones take up roughly 13%. Sample: blood. The receptors derive from a man between 25 and 39 years old in good health. Both conserved end residues are part of each CDR3.

V gene	J gene	CDR3 protein
TRBV6-5	TRBJ2-1	CASSYTPSGRYNEQFF
TRBV7-9	TRBJ1-4	CASSPSATNEKLFF
TRBV10-3	TRBJ1-2	CAISGQPSNYGYTF
TRBV3-1	TRBJ2-1	CASSQVNNEQFF
TRBV5-1	TRBJ2-7	CASSWDRLAGEIYEQYF
TRBV5-1	TRBJ1-5	CASSLAGYSNQPQHF
TRBV6-6	TRBJ1-6	CASRLGQGMDSPLHF
TRBV5-1	NA	CASSVDSSEQYF
TRBV9	TRBJ2-7	CASSLHRDLGEQYF
TRBV12-3/TRBV12-4	TRBJ2-7	CASSLASRGPEQYF
TRBV28	TRBJ2-1	CASSLWLPGGNEQFF
TRBV2	TRBJ1-1	CASREGGENTEAFF
TRBV5-1	TRBJ2-3	CASSLALAGDPGTDTQYF
TRBV7-3	TRBJ1-3	CASSLVTSSGNTIYF
TRBV7-9	TRBJ2-7	CASSLRGDTYEQYF
TRBV6-1	TRBJ2-3	CASSEAGGLQDTQYF
TRBV2	NA	CASSERVGTGAEQYF
TRBV7-9	TRBJ1-2	CASRSQGEYGYTF
TRBV9	TRBJ1-2	CASSEEAVGQGLYGYTF
TRBV7-2	TRBJ2-3	CASSYDRAAASTDTQYF
TRBV5-4	TRBJ2-1	CASSLKTSGSNEQFF
TRBV5-1	TRBJ1-2	CASSLDFDTWGYTF
TRBV2	TRBJ1-3	CASSRTGARGNTIYF
TRBV5-1	TRBJ2-3	CASSFDRAGTDTQYF
TRBV20-1	TRBJ2-1	CSARGGLAVTNEQFF
TRBV27	TRBJ2-1	CASSFYQGAEVYNEQFF
TRBV7-3	TRBJ1-2	CASSLSHGGQGAPGYTF
TRBV7-2	TRBJ2-4	CANSSGLAKNIQYF